Listed below are T cell receptor beta chains from one sample, sequenced in a study of cytomegalovirus exposure and HLA in healthy donors. Clones were read by immunoSEQ multiplex PCR, and TCRdb kept only the in-frame ones, dropping some. Seen here are approximately 99,000 clones, around three quarters observed once, and the top ten hold less than 3.5%. Material for sequencing was PBMCs. The receptors shown here come from a male donor in good health and CMV-seropositive. Both conserved end residues are part of each CDR3. The order of the fields is V gene, D gene, clone size, J gene, CDR3 DNA, CDR3 protein. D genes are given only for firm matches. Only some rows state a clone size, as once, few, many or a class for expanded clones.

V gene: TRBV5-1
D gene: -
clone size: -
J gene: TRBJ1-4
CDR3 DNA: TGCGCCAGCAGCTTGGCCCGTGGGGCGGATGAAAAACTGTTTTTT
CDR3 protein: CASSLARGADEKLFF

V gene: TRBV6-1
D gene: TRBD1
clone size: -
J gene: TRBJ1-2
CDR3 DNA: TGTGCCAGCAGTGGCGGACAGGCCCACTATGGCTACACCTTC
CDR3 protein: CASSGGQAHYGYTF

V gene: TRBV5-1
D gene: -
clone size: -
J gene: TRBJ2-3
CDR3 DNA: TGCGCCAGCAGGCCGGACACCACAGATACGCAGTATTTT
CDR3 protein: CASRPDTTDTQYF

V gene: TRBV15
D gene: -
clone size: -
J gene: TRBJ1-5
CDR3 DNA: TGTGCCACCAGCCGCGGACGCCCCGGGGAGCCCCAGCATTTT
CDR3 protein: CATSRGRPGEPQHF

V gene: TRBV6-1
D gene: TRBD1
clone size: -
J gene: TRBJ1-2
CDR3 DNA: TGTGCCAGCAGTAACAGGGGGTCTGGCTACACCTTC
CDR3 protein: CASSNRGSGYTF

V gene: TRBV4-1
D gene: -
clone size: -
J gene: TRBJ1-3
CDR3 DNA: TGCGCCAGCAGCCAAAGGGGGGGAGGGTTGGCCGGCTCTGGAAACACCATATATTTT
CDR3 protein: CASSQRGGGLAGSGNTIYF

V gene: TRBV5-1
D gene: TRBD1
clone size: once
J gene: TRBJ2-3
CDR3 DNA: TGCGCCAGTGACAGGGGCGGGTCGGATACGCAGTATTTT
CDR3 protein: CASDRGGSDTQYF

V gene: TRBV6-1
D gene: -
clone size: -
J gene: TRBJ1-3
CDR3 DNA: TGTGCCAGCAGGGGGCCTGGAAACACCATATATTTT
CDR3 protein: CASRGPGNTIYF

V gene: TRBV5-1
D gene: TRBD1
clone size: -
J gene: TRBJ2-7
CDR3 DNA: TGCGCCAGCAGCCCGGACAGGGGCCTCACCTACGAGCAGTACTTC
CDR3 protein: CASSPDRGLTYEQYF

V gene: TRBV5-1
D gene: TRBD1
clone size: -
J gene: TRBJ1-1
CDR3 DNA: TGCGCCAGCAGCTCCGGGACAGGAGACACTGAAGCTTTCTTT
CDR3 protein: CASSSGTGDTEAFF

V gene: TRBV2
D gene: TRBD1
clone size: -
J gene: TRBJ1-1
CDR3 DNA: TGTGCCAGCAAAACAGGGGGCCCAATGAACACTGAAGCTTTCTTT
CDR3 protein: CASKTGGPMNTEAFF

V gene: TRBV7-9
D gene: -
clone size: -
J gene: TRBJ2-2
CDR3 DNA: TGTGCCAGCAGCTGGTCAGCGAACACCGGGGAGCTGTTTTTT
CDR3 protein: CASSWSANTGELFF

V gene: TRBV6-1
D gene: -
clone size: -
J gene: TRBJ2-7
CDR3 DNA: TGTGCCAGCAGTGAAGAATACAGGGCAACCTACGAGCAGTACTTC
CDR3 protein: CASSEEYRATYEQYF

V gene: TRBV7-2
D gene: -
clone size: -
J gene: TRBJ2-2
CDR3 DNA: TGTGCCAGCAGCTGGGGACACCTGGGCACCGGGGAGCTGTTTTTT
CDR3 protein: CASSWGHLGTGELFF

V gene: TRBV30
D gene: TRBD1
clone size: -
J gene: TRBJ1-1
CDR3 DNA: TGTGCCTGGACCTGGGGGACAGGCACTAACACTGAAGCTTTCTTT
CDR3 protein: CAWTWGTGTNTEAFF

V gene: TRBV5-1
D gene: TRBD1
clone size: -
J gene: TRBJ2-3
CDR3 DNA: TGCGCCAGCAGCTCCATAACAGGGGGGAGCACAGATACGCAGTATTTT
CDR3 protein: CASSSITGGSTDTQYF

V gene: TRBV5-4
D gene: -
clone size: -
J gene: TRBJ1-2
CDR3 DNA: TGTGCCAGCAGCTTAGACTCGTTCTATGGCTACACCTTC
CDR3 protein: CASSLDSFYGYTF

V gene: TRBV30
D gene: -
clone size: once
J gene: TRBJ2-5
CDR3 DNA: TGTGCCTGGAGTAATACAGGGTGGGAGACCCAGTACTTC
CDR3 protein: CAWSNTGWETQYF

V gene: TRBV25-1
D gene: -
clone size: once
J gene: TRBJ1-6
CDR3 DNA: TGTGCCAGCTCCCTAGGATTTTATAATTCACCCCTCCACTTT
CDR3 protein: CASSLGFYNSPLHF

V gene: TRBV29-1
D gene: -
clone size: -
J gene: TRBJ1-1
CDR3 DNA: TGCAGCGTTGGTATGGGGGCGCGGAACACTGAAGCTTTCTTT
CDR3 protein: CSVGMGARNTEAFF

V gene: TRBV6-6
D gene: -
clone size: -
J gene: TRBJ1-1
CDR3 DNA: TGTGCCAGCAGGAGGGGGACCACTGAAGCTTTCTTT
CDR3 protein: CASRRGTTEAFF

V gene: TRBV5-1
D gene: -
clone size: -
J gene: TRBJ2-5
CDR3 DNA: TGCGCCAGCAGCTCGCAGTGGGGGCTGCAAGAGACCCAGTACTTC
CDR3 protein: CASSSQWGLQETQYF

V gene: TRBV7-9
D gene: TRBD1
clone size: -
J gene: TRBJ1-2
CDR3 DNA: TGTGCCAGCAGCTTGGGGGACAGGGTGGCTAACTATGGCTACACCTTC
CDR3 protein: CASSLGDRVANYGYTF

V gene: TRBV12-5
D gene: TRBD1
clone size: -
J gene: TRBJ1-2
CDR3 DNA: TGTGCTAGTGGTTTGGGACAGGGACAGCATAAATCCTATGGCTACACCTTC
CDR3 protein: CASGLGQGQHKSYGYTF

V gene: TRBV6-1
D gene: -
clone size: many
J gene: TRBJ1-1
CDR3 DNA: TGTGCCAGCAGAGTTGGACAGCCCAACACTGAAGCTTTCTTT
CDR3 protein: CASRVGQPNTEAFF

V gene: TRBV5-4
D gene: TRBD1
clone size: -
J gene: TRBJ2-7
CDR3 DNA: TGTGCCAGCAGCTCCCCGGGACAGTCAAGCTCCTACGAGCAGTACTTC
CDR3 protein: CASSSPGQSSSYEQYF

V gene: TRBV2
D gene: -
clone size: -
J gene: TRBJ2-7
CDR3 DNA: TGTGCCAGCAGTGAACGGCGGGGAAGCTCCTACGAGCAGTACTTC
CDR3 protein: CASSERRGSSYEQYF

V gene: TRBV15
D gene: -
clone size: -
J gene: TRBJ2-5
CDR3 DNA: TGTGCCACCAGCAGAGATAGGGCCCAAAGACAGGAGACCCAGTACTTC
CDR3 protein: CATSRDRAQRQETQYF

V gene: TRBV6-5
D gene: TRBD1
clone size: -
J gene: TRBJ2-7
CDR3 DNA: TGTGCCAGCAGCCCCGACAGGGGCTCCTACGAGCAGTACTTC
CDR3 protein: CASSPDRGSYEQYF

V gene: TRBV30
D gene: -
clone size: -
J gene: TRBJ1-4
CDR3 DNA: TGTGCCTGGAGTCCCCGAGGTACTAATGAAAAACTGTTTTTT
CDR3 protein: CAWSPRGTNEKLFF

V gene: TRBV6-5
D gene: TRBD1
clone size: -
J gene: TRBJ1-2
CDR3 DNA: TGTGCCAGCAGGTACCCGAGGACAGGGGGCAGCTATGGCTACACCTTC
CDR3 protein: CASRYPRTGGSYGYTF

V gene: TRBV25-1
D gene: -
clone size: -
J gene: TRBJ2-3
CDR3 DNA: TGTGCCAGCAGTCACCTGGTAGACTACACAGATACGCAGTATTTT
CDR3 protein: CASSHLVDYTDTQYF

V gene: TRBV19
D gene: TRBD2
clone size: -
J gene: TRBJ2-7
CDR3 DNA: TGTGCCAGTACTAGCGGGGGGCCCCTTTTTGGATACGAGCAGTACTTC
CDR3 protein: CASTSGGPLFGYEQYF

V gene: TRBV5-1
D gene: TRBD1
clone size: -
J gene: TRBJ2-3
CDR3 DNA: TGCGCCAGCAGCCTTGGGACAGGTGATATCACAGATACGCAGTATTTT
CDR3 protein: CASSLGTGDITDTQYF

V gene: TRBV29-1
D gene: -
clone size: -
J gene: TRBJ1-3
CDR3 DNA: TGCAGCGTTCGTCCGAGCTCTGGAAACACCATATATTTT
CDR3 protein: CSVRPSSGNTIYF

V gene: TRBV7-9
D gene: TRBD1
clone size: -
J gene: TRBJ1-1
CDR3 DNA: TGTTCCAGCAGCTTAGTGGGGACAGTCAACACTGAAGCTTTCTTT
CDR3 protein: CSSSLVGTVNTEAFF

V gene: TRBV18
D gene: -
clone size: few
J gene: TRBJ1-2
CDR3 DNA: TGTGCCAGCTCACCTCAGGAAAACTATGGCTACACCTTC
CDR3 protein: CASSPQENYGYTF

V gene: TRBV11-2
D gene: TRBD1
clone size: -
J gene: TRBJ1-4
CDR3 DNA: TGTGCCAGCAGCCAGGGGGTTTTTACTGAAAAACTGTTTTTT
CDR3 protein: CASSQGVFTEKLFF

V gene: TRBV4-3
D gene: -
clone size: few
J gene: TRBJ2-7
CDR3 DNA: TGCGCCAGCAGCCAAGTAACAGGGACCTACGAGCAGTACTTC
CDR3 protein: CASSQVTGTYEQYF

V gene: TRBV11-2
D gene: -
clone size: -
J gene: TRBJ2-7
CDR3 DNA: TGTGCCAGCAGCTTAGGGCAGGGCTTCTCCTACGAGCAGTACTTC
CDR3 protein: CASSLGQGFSYEQYF

V gene: TRBV30
D gene: -
clone size: once
J gene: TRBJ2-2
CDR3 DNA: TGTGCCTGGGAGCTTGTAGCGAACACCGGGGAGCTGTTTTTT
CDR3 protein: CAWELVANTGELFF

V gene: TRBV7-9
D gene: TRBD1
clone size: -
J gene: TRBJ1-5
CDR3 DNA: TGTGCCAGCAGCCGACAGGGGATTGAGCCCCAGCATTTT
CDR3 protein: CASSRQGIEPQHF

V gene: TRBV7-6
D gene: -
clone size: -
J gene: TRBJ2-7
CDR3 DNA: TGTGCCAGCAGCGTGCGACAGAGTAGAGAGCAGTACTTC
CDR3 protein: CASSVRQSREQYF

V gene: TRBV28
D gene: TRBD1
clone size: -
J gene: TRBJ1-6
CDR3 DNA: TGTGCCAGCAGCCATCCGGGGACAGGGGCCTCACCCCTCCACTTT
CDR3 protein: CASSHPGTGASPLHF

V gene: TRBV11-2
D gene: -
clone size: -
J gene: TRBJ1-4
CDR3 DNA: TGTGCCAGCACCCTGGGCGGGGGCGCTGAAAAACTGTTTTTT
CDR3 protein: CASTLGGGAEKLFF

V gene: TRBV5-1
D gene: TRBD1
clone size: -
J gene: TRBJ1-2
CDR3 DNA: TGCGCCAGCAGCCCTTTGAACACAGGGGGCGGAGGCTACACCTTC
CDR3 protein: CASSPLNTGGGGYTF

V gene: TRBV7-9
D gene: -
clone size: -
J gene: TRBJ2-2
CDR3 DNA: TGTGCCAGCAGCTTAGCGACAGGGGAGGGCACCGGGGAGCTGTTTTTT
CDR3 protein: CASSLATGEGTGELFF

V gene: TRBV7-2
D gene: -
clone size: -
J gene: TRBJ1-1
CDR3 DNA: TGTGCCAGCAGCAAGGACAAGAACACTGAAGCTTTCTTT
CDR3 protein: CASSKDKNTEAFF

V gene: TRBV9
D gene: -
clone size: once
J gene: TRBJ2-1
CDR3 DNA: TGTGCCAGCAGCGTAGGAGATTTGATCCATGAGCAGTTCTTC
CDR3 protein: CASSVGDLIHEQFF

V gene: TRBV25-1
D gene: -
clone size: -
J gene: TRBJ2-7
CDR3 DNA: TGTGCCAGCGGGCTGACAGGGAGGGAGCAGTACTTC
CDR3 protein: CASGLTGREQYF

V gene: TRBV13
D gene: TRBD1
clone size: -
J gene: TRBJ2-7
CDR3 DNA: TGTGCCAGCAGCCTCACCGGACAGGTTACCTACGAGCAGTACTTC
CDR3 protein: CASSLTGQVTYEQYF

V gene: TRBV13
D gene: TRBD1
clone size: -
J gene: TRBJ1-1
CDR3 DNA: TGTGCCAGCAGCTTAGAAGGGGGCAGGGGGGTCACTGAAGCTTTCTTT
CDR3 protein: CASSLEGGRGVTEAFF

V gene: TRBV6-5
D gene: TRBD1
clone size: -
J gene: TRBJ2-7
CDR3 DNA: TGTGCCAGCAGTTGGCGGACAGGGCAAGTCTACGAGCAGTACTTC
CDR3 protein: CASSWRTGQVYEQYF

V gene: TRBV5-4
D gene: -
clone size: -
J gene: TRBJ1-3
CDR3 DNA: TGTGCCAGCAGCCGGACTGAAGTAAACACCATATATTTT
CDR3 protein: CASSRTEVNTIYF